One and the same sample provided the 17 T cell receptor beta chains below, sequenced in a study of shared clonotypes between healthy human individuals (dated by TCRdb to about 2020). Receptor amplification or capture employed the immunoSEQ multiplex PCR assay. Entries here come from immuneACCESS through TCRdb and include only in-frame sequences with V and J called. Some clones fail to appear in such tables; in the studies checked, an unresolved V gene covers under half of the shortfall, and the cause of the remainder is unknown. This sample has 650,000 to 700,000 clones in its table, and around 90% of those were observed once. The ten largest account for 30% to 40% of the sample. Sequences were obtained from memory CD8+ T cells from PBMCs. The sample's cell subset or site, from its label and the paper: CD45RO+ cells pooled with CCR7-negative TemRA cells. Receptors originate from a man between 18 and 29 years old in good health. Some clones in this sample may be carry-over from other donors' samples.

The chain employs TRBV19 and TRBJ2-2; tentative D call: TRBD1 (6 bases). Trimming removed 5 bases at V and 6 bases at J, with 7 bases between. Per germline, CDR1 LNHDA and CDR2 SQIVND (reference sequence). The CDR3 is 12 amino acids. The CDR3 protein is CASSWGPGELFF. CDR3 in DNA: TGTGCCAGTAGTTGGGGGCCCGGGGAGCTGTTTTTT.

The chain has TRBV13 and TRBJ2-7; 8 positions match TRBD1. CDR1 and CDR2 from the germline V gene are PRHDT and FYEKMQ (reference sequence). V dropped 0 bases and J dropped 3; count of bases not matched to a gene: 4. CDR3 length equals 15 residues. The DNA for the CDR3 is TGTGCCAGCAGCTTAGGAGTAGGGACAGGCTACGAGCAGTACTTC. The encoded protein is CASSLGVGTGYEQYF.

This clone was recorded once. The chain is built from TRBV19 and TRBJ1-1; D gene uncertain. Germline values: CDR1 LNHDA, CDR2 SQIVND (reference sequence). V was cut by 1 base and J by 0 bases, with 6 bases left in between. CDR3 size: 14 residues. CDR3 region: CASSIVVMNTEAFF. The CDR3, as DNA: TGTGCCAGTAGTATAGTCGTCATGAACACTGAAGCTTTCTTT.

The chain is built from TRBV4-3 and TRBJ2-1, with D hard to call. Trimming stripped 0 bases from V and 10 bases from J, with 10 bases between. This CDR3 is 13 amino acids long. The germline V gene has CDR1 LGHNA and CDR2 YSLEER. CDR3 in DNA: TGCGCCAGCAGCCAAGATCGAGATCGAGAGCAGTTCTTC. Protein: CASSQDRDREQFF.

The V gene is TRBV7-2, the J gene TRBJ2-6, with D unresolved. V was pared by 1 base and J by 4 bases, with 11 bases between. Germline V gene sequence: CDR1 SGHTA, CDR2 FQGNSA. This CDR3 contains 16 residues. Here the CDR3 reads CASSLETPWGANVLTF. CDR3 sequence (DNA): TGTGCCAGCAGCTTAGAGACCCCTTGGGGGGCCAACGTCCTGACTTTC.

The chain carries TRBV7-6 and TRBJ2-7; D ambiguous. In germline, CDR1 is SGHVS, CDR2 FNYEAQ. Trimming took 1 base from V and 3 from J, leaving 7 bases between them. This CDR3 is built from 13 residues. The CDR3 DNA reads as TGTGCCAGCAGCTTAGGAGGCGGCTACGAGCAGTACTTC. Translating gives CASSLGGGYEQYF.

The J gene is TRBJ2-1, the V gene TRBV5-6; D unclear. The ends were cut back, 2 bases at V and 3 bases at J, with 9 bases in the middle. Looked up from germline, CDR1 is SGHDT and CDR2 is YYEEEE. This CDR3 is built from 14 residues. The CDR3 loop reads CASSFPSDYNEQFF. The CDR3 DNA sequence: TGTGCCAGCAGCTTCCCCAGCGACTACAATGAGCAGTTCTTC.

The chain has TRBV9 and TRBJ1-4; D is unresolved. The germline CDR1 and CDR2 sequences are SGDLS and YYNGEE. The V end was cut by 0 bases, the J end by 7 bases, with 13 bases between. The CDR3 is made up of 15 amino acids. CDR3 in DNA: TGTGCCAGCAGCGTAGCTCCGGCAGTGGGTGAAAAACTGTTTTTT. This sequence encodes CASSVAPAVGEKLFF. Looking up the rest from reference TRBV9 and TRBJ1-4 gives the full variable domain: DSGVTQTPKHLITATGQRVTLRCSPRSGDLSVYWYQQSLDQGLQFLIQYYNGEERAKGNILERFSAQQFPDLHSELNLSSLELGDSALYFCASSVAPAVGEKLFFGSGTQLSVL.

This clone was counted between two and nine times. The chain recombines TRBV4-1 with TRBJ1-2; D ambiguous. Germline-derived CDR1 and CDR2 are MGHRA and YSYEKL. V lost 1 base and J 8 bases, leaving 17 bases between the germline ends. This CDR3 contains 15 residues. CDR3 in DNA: TGCGCCAGCAGCCAAGCCCCCGTTCTCGCCTGGGGCTACACCTTC. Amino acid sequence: CASSQAPVLAWGYTF.

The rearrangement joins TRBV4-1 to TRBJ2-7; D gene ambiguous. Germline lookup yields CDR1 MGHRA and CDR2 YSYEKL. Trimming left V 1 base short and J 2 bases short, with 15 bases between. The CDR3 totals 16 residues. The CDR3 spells CASSQVIAGLTYEQYF. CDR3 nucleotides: TGCGCCAGCAGCCAAGTGATAGCCGGCCTAACCTACGAGCAGTACTTC.

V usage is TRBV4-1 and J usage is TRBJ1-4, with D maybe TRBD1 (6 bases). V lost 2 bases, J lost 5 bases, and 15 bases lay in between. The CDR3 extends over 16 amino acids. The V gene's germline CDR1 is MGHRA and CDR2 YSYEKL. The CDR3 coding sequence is TGCGCCAGCAGCCAATACCAACAGGGACCGAATGAAAAACTGTTTTTT. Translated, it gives CASSQYQQGPNEKLFF.

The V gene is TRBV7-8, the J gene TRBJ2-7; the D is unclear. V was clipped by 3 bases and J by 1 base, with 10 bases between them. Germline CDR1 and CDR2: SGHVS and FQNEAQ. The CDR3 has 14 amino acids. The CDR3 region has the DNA TGTGCCAGCAGCTTTTTGGGCGGTTCCTACGAGCAGTACTTC. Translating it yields CASSFLGGSYEQYF.

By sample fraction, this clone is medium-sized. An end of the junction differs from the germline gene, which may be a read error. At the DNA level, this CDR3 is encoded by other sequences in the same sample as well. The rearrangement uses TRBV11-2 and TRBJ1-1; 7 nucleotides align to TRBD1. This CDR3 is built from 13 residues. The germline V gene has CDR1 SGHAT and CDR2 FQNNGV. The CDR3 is CASTLLGTALFFF. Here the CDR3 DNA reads TGTGCCAGCACCTTACTCGGGACAGCCTTGTTCTTCTTT.

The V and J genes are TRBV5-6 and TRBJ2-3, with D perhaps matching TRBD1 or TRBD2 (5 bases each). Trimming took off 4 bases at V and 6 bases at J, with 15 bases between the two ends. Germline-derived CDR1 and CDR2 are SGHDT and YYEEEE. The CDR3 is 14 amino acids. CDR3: CASSHQGPRDTQYF. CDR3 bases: TGTGCCAGCAGCCACCAGGGACCGCGGGATACGCAGTATTTT.

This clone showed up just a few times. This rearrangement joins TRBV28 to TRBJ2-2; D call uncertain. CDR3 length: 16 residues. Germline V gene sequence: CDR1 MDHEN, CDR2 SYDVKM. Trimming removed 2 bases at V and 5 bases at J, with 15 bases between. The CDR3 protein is CASSLVGSSLTGELFF. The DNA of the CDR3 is TGTGCCAGCAGTTTAGTAGGCAGTTCCTTGACCGGGGAGCTGTTTTTT.

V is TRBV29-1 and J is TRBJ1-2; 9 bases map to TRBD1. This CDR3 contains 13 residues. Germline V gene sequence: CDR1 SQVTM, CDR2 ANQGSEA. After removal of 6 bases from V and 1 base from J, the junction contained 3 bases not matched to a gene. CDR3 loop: CSVGQGNNYGYTF. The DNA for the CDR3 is TGCAGCGTGGGACAGGGTAATAACTATGGCTACACCTTC.

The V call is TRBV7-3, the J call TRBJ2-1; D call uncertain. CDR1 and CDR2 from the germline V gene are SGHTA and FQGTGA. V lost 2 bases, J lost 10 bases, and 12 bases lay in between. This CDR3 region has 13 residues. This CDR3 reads CASSLVAVGEQFF. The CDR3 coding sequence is TGTGCCAGCAGCTTAGTAGCAGTGGGGGAGCAGTTCTTC.